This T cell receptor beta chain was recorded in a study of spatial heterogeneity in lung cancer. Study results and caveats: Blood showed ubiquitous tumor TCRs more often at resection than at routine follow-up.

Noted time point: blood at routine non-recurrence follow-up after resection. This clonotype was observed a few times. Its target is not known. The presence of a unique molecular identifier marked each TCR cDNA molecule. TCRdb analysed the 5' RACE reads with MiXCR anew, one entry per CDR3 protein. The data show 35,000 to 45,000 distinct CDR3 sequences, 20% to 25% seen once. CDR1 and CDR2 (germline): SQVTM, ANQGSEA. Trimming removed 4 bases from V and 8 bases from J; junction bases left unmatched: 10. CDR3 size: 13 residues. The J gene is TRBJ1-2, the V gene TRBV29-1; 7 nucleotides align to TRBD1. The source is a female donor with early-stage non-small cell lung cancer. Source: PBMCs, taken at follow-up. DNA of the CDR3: TGCAGCGTTGCCAGGGGGTCCTTGGAAGGCTACACCTTC. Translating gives CSVARGSLEGYTF.